These T cell receptor beta chains were read from a single sample in a study of OX40 agonist ivuxolimab in advanced cancers. Clones were read by immunoSEQ multiplex PCR, and TCRdb kept only the in-frame ones, dropping some. In the table there are fewer than 55,000 clones, around 87% of which are singletons. The sequenced sample was CD4+ or CD8+ T cells sorted from blood, obtained in a trial of the OX40 agonist ivuxolimab. The receptors come from an adult with an advanced solid tumor such as melanoma, head and neck, liver or kidney cancer. CDR3s include the opening cysteine and the closing phenylalanine or tryptophan. D genes are given only for firm matches.

d_call: .
j_call: TRBJ2-7
v_call: TRBV28
cdr3_length: 10
cdr3_aa: CASSHHEQYF

d_call: TRBD1
j_call: TRBJ1-1
v_call: TRBV10-3
cdr3_length: 14
cdr3_aa: CAIRSGTGESEAFF

d_call: TRBD1
j_call: TRBJ1-6
v_call: TRBV11-2
cdr3_length: 16
cdr3_aa: CASSSSDRGGNSPLHF

d_call: .
j_call: TRBJ2-1
v_call: TRBV18
cdr3_length: 13
cdr3_aa: CASSPIEGNEQFF

d_call: .
j_call: TRBJ2-2
v_call: TRBV18
cdr3_length: 15
cdr3_aa: CASSPGTENTGELFF

d_call: TRBD2
j_call: TRBJ2-2
v_call: TRBV29-1
cdr3_length: 12
cdr3_aa: CSGRESTGELFF

d_call: .
j_call: TRBJ1-4
v_call: TRBV5-1
cdr3_length: 15
cdr3_aa: CASSLAGQGGEKLFF

d_call: .
j_call: TRBJ2-7
v_call: TRBV4-1
cdr3_length: 14
cdr3_aa: CASSQEAFPYEQYF

d_call: TRBD1
j_call: TRBJ2-1
v_call: TRBV7-9
cdr3_length: 17
cdr3_aa: CASSPDRAGLFDNEQFF

d_call: .
j_call: TRBJ1-1
v_call: TRBV28
cdr3_length: 19
cdr3_aa: CASTKQKDYPGGRIPEAFF

d_call: .
j_call: TRBJ1-2
v_call: TRBV28
cdr3_length: 18
cdr3_aa: CASSLGGMGSGGTYGYTF

d_call: TRBD1
j_call: TRBJ2-1
v_call: TRBV19
cdr3_length: 14
cdr3_aa: CASSTGTDNNEQFF

d_call: .
j_call: TRBJ1-1
v_call: TRBV28
cdr3_length: 12
cdr3_aa: CASSLTYTEAFF

d_call: .
j_call: TRBJ1-1
v_call: TRBV7-2
cdr3_length: 13
cdr3_aa: CASSLSFDEVAFF

d_call: TRBD1
j_call: TRBJ1-1
v_call: TRBV18
cdr3_length: 14
cdr3_aa: CASSPGTENTEAFF

d_call: TRBD1
j_call: TRBJ1-6
v_call: TRBV6-5
cdr3_length: 14
cdr3_aa: CASSFRQGNSPLHF

d_call: .
j_call: TRBJ1-1
v_call: TRBV28
cdr3_length: 11
cdr3_aa: CASRQGFEAFF

d_call: TRBD1
j_call: TRBJ2-5
v_call: TRBV5-6
cdr3_length: 15
cdr3_aa: CASSETGTVSETQYF

d_call: TRBD1
j_call: TRBJ1-6
v_call: TRBV4-3
cdr3_length: 14
cdr3_aa: CASSQWQGVGSLHF

d_call: .
j_call: TRBJ2-4
v_call: TRBV28
cdr3_length: 16
cdr3_aa: CASSHTFGGEENIQYF

d_call: TRBD2
j_call: TRBJ2-1
v_call: TRBV2
cdr3_length: 15
cdr3_aa: CASSGIAGGNNEQFF

d_call: .
j_call: TRBJ1-5
v_call: TRBV6-4
cdr3_length: 20
cdr3_aa: CASSVNRRGAATVSNQPQHF

d_call: TRBD1
j_call: TRBJ1-1
v_call: TRBV5-4
cdr3_length: 16
cdr3_aa: CASSGGTGGLNTEAFF

d_call: .
j_call: TRBJ2-5
v_call: TRBV7-2
cdr3_length: 15
cdr3_aa: CASSPRRASQETQYF

d_call: .
j_call: TRBJ1-2
v_call: TRBV5-1
cdr3_length: 13
cdr3_aa: CASSFGGNYGYTF

d_call: TRBD2
j_call: TRBJ2-3
v_call: TRBV27
cdr3_length: 17
cdr3_aa: CASKRLSGGVDTDTQYF

d_call: .
j_call: TRBJ2-7
v_call: TRBV6-5
cdr3_length: 15
cdr3_aa: CASSYSGLPAYEQYF